Listed below are T cell receptor beta chains from one sample, sequenced in a study of cytomegalovirus exposure and HLA in healthy donors. Produced via immunoSEQ multiplex PCR; TCRdb's table is partial and in-frame only. The sample consists of 110,000 or so clones, over 75% of them appearing once. The specimen sequenced was PBMCs. These receptors all come from a woman under 40 in good health and CMV-seropositive. CDR3s include the opening cysteine and the closing phenylalanine or tryptophan. A D gene is named only where the DNA matches it firmly. Size is omitted from some rows. Given values are once, few, many or a class for expanded clones.

>TRBJ1-5|15|-|TRBV27|TRBD1
CASRVRTGTNQPQHF
TGTGCCAGCAGGGTTCGGACAGGGACTAATCAGCCCCAGCATTTT
>TRBJ2-6|18|-|TRBV19|-
CASSIGQLSLSGANVLTF
TGTGCCAGTAGTATAGGTCAACTTTCTTTATCTGGGGCCAACGTCCTGACTTTC
>TRBJ2-5|18|-|TRBV27|-
CASRPFAIKVQEQETQYF
TGTGCCAGCAGACCTTTCGCGATAAAAGTTCAAGAACAAGAGACCCAGTACTTC
>TRBJ2-7|16|-|TRBV19|-
CASSISAWGAGYEQYF
TGTGCCAGTAGTATCTCGGCGTGGGGCGCAGGGTACGAGCAGTACTTC
>TRBJ1-5|15|-|TRBV30|TRBD1
CAWRVQGAPNQPQHF
TGTGCCTGGAGAGTACAGGGGGCGCCGAATCAGCCCCAGCATTTT
>TRBJ1-6|20|-|TRBV14|-
CASSQDSGPFLGLGNSPLHF
TGTGCCAGCAGCCAAGATAGTGGGCCCTTTCTGGGTTTGGGCAATTCACCCCTCCACTTT
>TRBJ1-5|14|-|TRBV30|-
CAWSVFSGIKPQHF
TGTGCCTGGAGTGTATTTTCAGGGATCAAGCCCCAGCATTTT
>TRBJ2-1|12|-|TRBV6-5|TRBD1
CASRTTGDEQFF
TGTGCCAGCAGAACGACAGGGGATGAGCAGTTCTTC
>TRBJ2-3|19|-|TRBV13|TRBD2
CASSSEAGTSATSTDTQYF
TGTGCCAGCAGCTCCGAGGCCGGGACTAGCGCGACTAGCACAGATACGCAGTATTTT
>TRBJ2-3|14|-|TRBV30|-
CAWRDRLSTDTQYF
TGTGCCTGGAGGGACAGATTAAGCACAGATACGCAGTATTTT
>TRBJ2-7|15|-|TRBV25-1|TRBD1
CASSGGATGETEQYF
TGTGCCAGCAGTGGAGGGGCTACAGGGGAGACCGAGCAGTACTTC
>TRBJ1-3|13|-|TRBV4-1|-
CASSQSSGNTIYF
TGCGCCAGCAGCCAGAGCTCTGGAAACACCATATATTTT
>TRBJ2-5|13|few|TRBV5-6|TRBD2
CASSLGEGKTQYF
TGTGCCAGCAGCTTGGGGGAGGGAAAGACCCAGTACTTC
>TRBJ1-4|14|-|TRBV11-2|-
CASSLERQSEKLFF
TGTGCCAGCAGCTTAGAGCGACAGAGTGAAAAACTGTTTTTT
>TRBJ2-7|18|-|TRBV5-1|TRBD2
CASSLVPLLAGSSYERYF
TGCGCCAGCAGCTTGGTGCCACTACTAGCGGGCAGCTCCTACGAGCGGTACTTC
>TRBJ2-3|17|few|TRBV5-8|TRBD2
CASSLAGGPPVADTQYF
TGTGCCAGCAGCTTGGCGGGAGGGCCACCAGTCGCAGATACGCAGTATTTT
>TRBJ2-1|11|-|TRBV7-2|-
CASSFDSEQFF
TGTGCCAGCAGCTTTGATAGTGAGCAGTTCTTC
>TRBJ2-2|16|-|TRBV19|TRBD1
CASTYPQGAGTGELFF
TGTGCCAGTACCTACCCACAGGGGGCGGGCACCGGGGAGCTGTTTTTT
>TRBJ1-2|14|-|TRBV19|TRBD1
CASSIRGRPNGYTF
TGTGCCAGTAGTATCAGGGGGCGTCCTAACGGCTACACCTTC
>TRBJ1-6|14|-|TRBV6-1|-
CASSEWRGDSPLHF
TGTGCCAGCAGTGAATGGCGGGGGGACTCACCCCTCCACTTT
>TRBJ2-5|12|-|TRBV25-1|-
CATRTVQETQYF
TGTGCCACCCGGACAGTGCAAGAGACCCAGTACTTC
>TRBJ1-4|17|-|TRBV4-1|-
CASSQDFEGLAAEKLFF
TGCGCCAGCAGCCAAGATTTCGAGGGACTTGCGGCCGAAAAACTGTTTTTT
>TRBJ2-7|12|-|TRBV30|-
CAWIGNSYEQYF
TGTGCCTGGATCGGGAACTCCTACGAGCAGTACTTC
>TRBJ2-3|17|few|TRBV4-1|-
CASSKTVLLPSTDTQYF
TGCGCCAGCAGCAAAACCGTCCTACTACCTAGCACAGATACGCAGTATTTT
>TRBJ2-7|15|-|TRBV5-1|-
CASSMLDSISYEQYF
TGCGCCAGCAGCATGCTGGACAGTATCTCCTACGAGCAGTACTTC
>TRBJ1-6|13|-|TRBV5-1|-
CASSLAGNSPLHF
TGCGCCAGCAGCTTGGCAGGGAATTCACCCCTCCACTTT